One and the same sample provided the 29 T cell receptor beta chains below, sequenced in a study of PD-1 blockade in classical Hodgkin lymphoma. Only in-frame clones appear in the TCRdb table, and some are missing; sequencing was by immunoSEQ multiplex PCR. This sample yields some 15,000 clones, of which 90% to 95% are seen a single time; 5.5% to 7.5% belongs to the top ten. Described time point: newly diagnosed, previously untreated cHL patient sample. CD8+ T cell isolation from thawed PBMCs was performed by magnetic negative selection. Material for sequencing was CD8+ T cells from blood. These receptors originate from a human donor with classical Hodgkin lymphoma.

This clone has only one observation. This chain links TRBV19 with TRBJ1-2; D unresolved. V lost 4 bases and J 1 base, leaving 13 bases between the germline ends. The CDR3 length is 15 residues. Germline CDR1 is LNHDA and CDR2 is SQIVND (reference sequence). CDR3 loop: CASSTRPDGNYGYTF. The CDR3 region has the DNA TGTGCCAGTAGTACGCGCCCGGACGGTAACTATGGCTACACCTTC. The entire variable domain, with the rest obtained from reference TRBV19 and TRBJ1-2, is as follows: DGGITQSPKYLFRKEGQNVTLSCEQNLNHDAMYWYRQDPGQGLRLIYYSQIVNDFQKGDIAEGYSVSREKKESFPLTVTSAQKNPTAFYLCASSTRPDGNYGYTFGSGTRLTVV.

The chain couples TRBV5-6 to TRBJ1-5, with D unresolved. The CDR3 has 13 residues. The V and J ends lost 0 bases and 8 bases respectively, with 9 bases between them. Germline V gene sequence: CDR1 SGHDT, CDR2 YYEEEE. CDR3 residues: CASSLASREPQHF. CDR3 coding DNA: TGTGCCAGCAGCTTGGCTTCTAGGGAGCCCCAGCATTTT.

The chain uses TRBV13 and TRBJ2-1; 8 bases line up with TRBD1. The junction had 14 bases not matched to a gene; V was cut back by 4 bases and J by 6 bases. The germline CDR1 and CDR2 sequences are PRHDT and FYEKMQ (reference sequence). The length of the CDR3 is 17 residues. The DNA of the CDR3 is TGTGCCAGCAGCTCCAAAGTACAGGGGGATCCCGGCAATGAGCAGTTCTTC. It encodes CASSSKVQGDPGNEQFF. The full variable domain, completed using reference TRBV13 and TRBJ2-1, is AAGVIQSPRHLIKEKRETATLKCYPIPRHDTVYWYQQGPGQDPQFLISFYEKMQSDKGSIPDRFSAQQFSDYHSELNMSSLELGDSALYFCASSSKVQGDPGNEQFFGPGTRLTVL.

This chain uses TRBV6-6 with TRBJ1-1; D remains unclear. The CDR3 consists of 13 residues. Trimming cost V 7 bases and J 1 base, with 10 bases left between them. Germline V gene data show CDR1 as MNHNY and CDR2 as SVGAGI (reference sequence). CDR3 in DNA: TGTGCCAGCACGCTAGGCCGGAACACTGAAGCTTTCTTT. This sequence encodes CASTLGRNTEAFF.

CDR3 nucleotides: TGTGCCAGCAGATTTGAACCGGGCCCCCCCGAAGAGACCCAGTACTTC. It translates to CASRFEPGPPEETQYF. This rearrangement joins TRBV5-4 to TRBJ2-5, with D uncertain. CDR1 and CDR2 from the germline V gene are SGHNT and YYREEE (reference sequence). The ends were cut back, 5 bases at V and 3 bases at J, with 20 bases in the middle. The CDR3 has 16 amino acids. The entire variable domain, with the rest obtained from reference TRBV5-4 and TRBJ2-5, is as follows: ETGVTQSPTHLIKTRGQQVTLRCSSQSGHNTVSWYQQALGQGPQFIFQYYREEENGRGNFPPRFSGLQFPNYSSELNVNALELDDSALYLCASRFEPGPPEETQYFGPGTRLLVL.

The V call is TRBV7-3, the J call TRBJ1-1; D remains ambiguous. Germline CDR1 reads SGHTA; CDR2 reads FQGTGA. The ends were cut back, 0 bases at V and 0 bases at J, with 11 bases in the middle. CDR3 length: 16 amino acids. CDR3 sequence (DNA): TGTGCCAGCAGCTTAACCCCAGAAATGCTGAACACTGAAGCTTTCTTT. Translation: CASSLTPEMLNTEAFF.

CDR3 in DNA: TGTGCCAGCAGCGTAGGCTCGATCGGGAATACGCAGTATTTT. It specifies CASSVGSIGNTQYF. The chain uses TRBV9 and TRBJ2-3, with D tentatively TRBD2 (5 bases). This CDR3 region has 14 residues. Trimming stripped 0 bases from V and 7 bases from J, with 12 bases between. Germline loops: CDR1 SGDLS, CDR2 YYNGEE. Variable domain in full (rest from reference TRBV9 and TRBJ2-3): DSGVTQTPKHLITATGQRVTLRCSPRSGDLSVYWYQQSLDQGLQFLIQYYNGEERAKGNILERFSAQQFPDLHSELNLSSLELGDSALYFCASSVGSIGNTQYFGPGTRLTVL.

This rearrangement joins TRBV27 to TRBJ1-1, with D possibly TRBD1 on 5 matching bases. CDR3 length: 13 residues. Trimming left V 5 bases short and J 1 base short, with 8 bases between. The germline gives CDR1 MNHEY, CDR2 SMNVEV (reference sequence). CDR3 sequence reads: CASSLGQNTEAFF. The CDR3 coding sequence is TGTGCCAGCAGTCTGGGGCAGAACACTGAAGCTTTCTTT.

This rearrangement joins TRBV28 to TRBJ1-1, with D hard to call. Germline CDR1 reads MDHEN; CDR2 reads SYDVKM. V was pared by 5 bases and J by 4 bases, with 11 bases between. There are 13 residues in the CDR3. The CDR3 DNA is TGTGCCAGCAGTCCACCAGCGGGCACTGAAGCTTTCTTT. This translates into CASSPPAGTEAFF.

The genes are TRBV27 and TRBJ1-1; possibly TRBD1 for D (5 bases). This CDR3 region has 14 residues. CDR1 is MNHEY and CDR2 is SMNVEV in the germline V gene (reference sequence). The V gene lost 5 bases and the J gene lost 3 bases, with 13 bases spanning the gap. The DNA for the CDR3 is TGTGCCAGCAGTGCCCTGGGGACCCACACTGAAGCTTTCTTT. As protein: CASSALGTHTEAFF.

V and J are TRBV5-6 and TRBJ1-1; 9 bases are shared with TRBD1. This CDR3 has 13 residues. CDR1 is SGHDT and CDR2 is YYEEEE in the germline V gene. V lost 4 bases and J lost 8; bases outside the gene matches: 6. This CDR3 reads CASSRTGAQEAFF. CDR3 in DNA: TGTGCCAGCAGCCGGACAGGGGCCCAGGAAGCTTTCTTT.

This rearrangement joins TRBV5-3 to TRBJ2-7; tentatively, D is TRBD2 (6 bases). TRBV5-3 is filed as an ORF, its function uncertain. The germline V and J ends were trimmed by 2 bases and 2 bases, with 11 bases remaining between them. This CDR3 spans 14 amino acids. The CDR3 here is CARSFGGVTYEQYV. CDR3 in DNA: TGTGCCAGAAGCTTCGGGGGAGTGACCTACGAGCAGTACGTC.

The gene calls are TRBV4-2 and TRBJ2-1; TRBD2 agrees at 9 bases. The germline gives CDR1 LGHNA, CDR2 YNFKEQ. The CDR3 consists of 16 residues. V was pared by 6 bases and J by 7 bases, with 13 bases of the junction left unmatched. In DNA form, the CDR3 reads TGTGCCAGCAGACCCATAGCGGGAGCGGAACAGAATGAGCAGTTCTTC. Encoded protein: CASRPIAGAEQNEQFF.

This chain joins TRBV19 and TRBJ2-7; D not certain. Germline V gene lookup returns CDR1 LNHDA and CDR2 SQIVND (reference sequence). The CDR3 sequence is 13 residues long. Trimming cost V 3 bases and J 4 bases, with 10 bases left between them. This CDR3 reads CASSIGIWYEQYF. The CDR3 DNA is TGTGCCAGTAGTATTGGCATTTGGTACGAGCAGTACTTC. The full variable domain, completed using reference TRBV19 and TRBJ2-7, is DGGITQSPKYLFRKEGQNVTLSCEQNLNHDAMYWYRQDPGQGLRLIYYSQIVNDFQKGDIAEGYSVSREKKESFPLTVTSAQKNPTAFYLCASSIGIWYEQYFGPGTRLTVT.

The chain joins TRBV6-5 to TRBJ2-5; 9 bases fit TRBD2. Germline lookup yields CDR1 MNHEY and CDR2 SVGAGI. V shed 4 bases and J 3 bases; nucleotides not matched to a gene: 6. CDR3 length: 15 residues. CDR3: CASSFVVAGEETQYF. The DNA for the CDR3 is TGTGCCAGCAGTTTTGTGGTAGCGGGAGAAGAGACCCAGTACTTC.

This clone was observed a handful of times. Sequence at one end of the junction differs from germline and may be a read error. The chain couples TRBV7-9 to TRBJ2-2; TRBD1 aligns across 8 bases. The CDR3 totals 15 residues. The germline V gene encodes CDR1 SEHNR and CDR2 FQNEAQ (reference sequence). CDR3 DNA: TGTACCAGCAGGGGCGACAGGGGGAACACCGGGGAGCTGTTTTTT. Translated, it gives CTSRGDRGNTGELFF.

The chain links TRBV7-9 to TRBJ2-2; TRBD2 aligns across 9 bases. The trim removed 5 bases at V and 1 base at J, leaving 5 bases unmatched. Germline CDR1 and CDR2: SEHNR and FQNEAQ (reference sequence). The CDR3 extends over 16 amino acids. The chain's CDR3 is CASSTWTSVNTGELFF. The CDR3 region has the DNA TGTGCCAGCAGCACATGGACTAGCGTGAACACCGGGGAGCTGTTTTTT.

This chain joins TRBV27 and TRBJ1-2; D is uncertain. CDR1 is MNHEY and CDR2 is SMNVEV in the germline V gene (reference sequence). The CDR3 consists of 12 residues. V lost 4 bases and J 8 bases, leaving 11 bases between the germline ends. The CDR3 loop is CASSSGAWGYTF. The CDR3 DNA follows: TGTGCCAGCAGTTCCGGTGCGTGGGGCTACACCTTC.

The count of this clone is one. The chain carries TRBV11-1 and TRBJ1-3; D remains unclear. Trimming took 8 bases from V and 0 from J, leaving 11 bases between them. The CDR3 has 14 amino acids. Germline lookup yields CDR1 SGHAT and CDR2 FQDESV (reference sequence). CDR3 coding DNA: TGTGCCAGCGGCGTAGGGAGCTCTGGAAACACCATATATTTT. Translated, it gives CASGVGSSGNTIYF. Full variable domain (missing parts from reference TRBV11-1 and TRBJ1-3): EAEVAQSPRYKITEKSQAVAFWCDPISGHATLYWYRQILGQGPELLVQFQDESVVDDSQLPKDRFSAERLKGVDSTLKIQPAELGDSAMYLCASGVGSSGNTIYFGEGSWLTVV.

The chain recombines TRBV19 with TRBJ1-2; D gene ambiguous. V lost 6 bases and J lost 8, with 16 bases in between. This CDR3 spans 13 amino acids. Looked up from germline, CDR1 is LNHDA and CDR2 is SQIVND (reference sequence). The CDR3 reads CASRGEFNGGYTF. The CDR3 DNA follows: TGTGCCAGTAGGGGCGAATTCAATGGCGGCTACACCTTC.

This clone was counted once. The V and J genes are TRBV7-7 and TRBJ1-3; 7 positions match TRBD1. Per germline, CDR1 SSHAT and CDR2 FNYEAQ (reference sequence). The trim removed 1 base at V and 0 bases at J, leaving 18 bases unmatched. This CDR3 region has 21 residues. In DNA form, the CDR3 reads TGTGCCAGCAGCTTAGAGCCCCCGGGACAGTACACCTCTGCCTCTGGAAACACCATATATTTT. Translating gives CASSLEPPGQYTSASGNTIYF.

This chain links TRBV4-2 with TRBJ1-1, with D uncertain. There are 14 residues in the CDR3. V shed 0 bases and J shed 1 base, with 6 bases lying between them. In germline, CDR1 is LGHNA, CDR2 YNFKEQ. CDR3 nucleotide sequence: TGTGCCAGCAGCCAAGAGCCAGGGAACACTGAAGCTTTCTTT. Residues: CASSQEPGNTEAFF.

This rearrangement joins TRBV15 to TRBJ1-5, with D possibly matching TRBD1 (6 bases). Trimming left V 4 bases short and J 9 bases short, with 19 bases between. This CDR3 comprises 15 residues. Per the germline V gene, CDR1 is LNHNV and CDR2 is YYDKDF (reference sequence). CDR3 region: CATSTAGVPSGPQHF. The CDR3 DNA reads TGTGCCACCAGCACCGCAGGGGTGCCGTCAGGGCCCCAGCATTTT.

CDR3 nucleotide sequence: TGTGCCAGCAGCAAAGCGCGGGATCGGTTAAACACCATATATTTT. It yields the protein CASSKARDRLNTIYF. V and J are TRBV21-1 and TRBJ1-3. TRBV21-1 constitutes a pseudogene. CDR3 length equals 15 residues.

The CDR3 reads CASSSTGSGTEAFF. The CDR3, as DNA: TGTGCCAGCAGTTCGACAGGGAGCGGCACTGAAGCTTTCTTT. The V and J genes are TRBV6-5 and TRBJ1-1; 7 bases match TRBD1. This CDR3 spans 14 amino acids. The junction had 6 bases not matched to a gene; V was cut back by 4 bases and J by 4 bases. Per the germline V gene, CDR1 is MNHEY and CDR2 is SVGAGI.

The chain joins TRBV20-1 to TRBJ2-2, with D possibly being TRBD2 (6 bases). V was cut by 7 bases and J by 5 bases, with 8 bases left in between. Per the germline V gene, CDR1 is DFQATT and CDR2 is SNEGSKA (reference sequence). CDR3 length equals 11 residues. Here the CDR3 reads CSVEGTGELFF. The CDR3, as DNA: TGCAGTGTGGAGGGAACCGGGGAGCTGTTTTTT.

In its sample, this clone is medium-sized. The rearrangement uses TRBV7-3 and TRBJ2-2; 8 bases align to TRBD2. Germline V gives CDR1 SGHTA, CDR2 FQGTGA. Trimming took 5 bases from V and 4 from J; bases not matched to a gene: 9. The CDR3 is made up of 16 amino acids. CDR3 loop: CASSRLATASTGELFF. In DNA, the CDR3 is TGTGCCAGCAGCCGACTAGCGACCGCATCCACCGGGGAGCTGTTTTTT.

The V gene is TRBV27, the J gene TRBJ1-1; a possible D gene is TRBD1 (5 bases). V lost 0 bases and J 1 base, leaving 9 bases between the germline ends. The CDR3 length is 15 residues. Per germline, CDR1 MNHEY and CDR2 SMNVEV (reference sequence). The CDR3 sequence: CASSLSVRGNTEAFF. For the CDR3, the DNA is TGTGCCAGCAGTTTATCGGTTAGGGGGAACACTGAAGCTTTCTTT.

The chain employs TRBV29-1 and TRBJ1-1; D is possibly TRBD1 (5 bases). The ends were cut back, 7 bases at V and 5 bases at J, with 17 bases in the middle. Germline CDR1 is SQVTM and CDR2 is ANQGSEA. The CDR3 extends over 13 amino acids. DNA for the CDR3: TGCAGCGCTCACCTTGGGGGGGGGACTGAAGCTTTCTTT. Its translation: CSAHLGGGTEAFF.